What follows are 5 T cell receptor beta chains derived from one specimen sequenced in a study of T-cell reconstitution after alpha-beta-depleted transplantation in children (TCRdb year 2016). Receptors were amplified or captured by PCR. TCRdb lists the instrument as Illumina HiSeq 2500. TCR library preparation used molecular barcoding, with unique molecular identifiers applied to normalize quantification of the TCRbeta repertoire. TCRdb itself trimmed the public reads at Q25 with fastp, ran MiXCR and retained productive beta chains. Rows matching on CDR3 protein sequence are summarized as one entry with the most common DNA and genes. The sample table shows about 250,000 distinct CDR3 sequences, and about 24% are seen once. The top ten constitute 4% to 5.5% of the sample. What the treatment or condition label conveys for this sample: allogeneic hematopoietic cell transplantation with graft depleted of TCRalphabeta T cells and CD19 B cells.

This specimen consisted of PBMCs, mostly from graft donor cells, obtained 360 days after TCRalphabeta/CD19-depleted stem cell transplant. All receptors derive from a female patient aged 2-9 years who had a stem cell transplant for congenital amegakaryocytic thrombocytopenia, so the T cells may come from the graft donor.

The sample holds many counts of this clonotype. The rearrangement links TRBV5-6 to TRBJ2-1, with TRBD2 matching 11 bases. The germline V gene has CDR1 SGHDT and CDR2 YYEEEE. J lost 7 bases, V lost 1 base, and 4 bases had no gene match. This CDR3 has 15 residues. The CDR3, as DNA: TGTGCCAGCAGCTTGAAGGCTAGCGGGAGGAATGAGCAGTTCTTC. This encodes CASSLKASGRNEQFF.

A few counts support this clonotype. CDR3 sequence: CSAQTGTTNEKLFF. CDR3 coding DNA: TGCAGTGCGCAGACCGGGACAACTAATGAAAAACTGTTTTTT. This chain uses TRBV20-1 with TRBJ1-4; D remains ambiguous. The V and J ends lost 6 bases and 0 bases respectively, with 11 bases between them. Per germline, CDR1 DFQATT and CDR2 SNEGSKA (reference sequence). This CDR3 spans 14 amino acids.

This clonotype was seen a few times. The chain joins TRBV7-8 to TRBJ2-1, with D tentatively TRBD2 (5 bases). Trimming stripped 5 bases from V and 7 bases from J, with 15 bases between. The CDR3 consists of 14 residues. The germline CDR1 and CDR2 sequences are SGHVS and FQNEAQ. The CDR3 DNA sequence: TGTGCCAGCAGCCTACGGCTATGGGAGAATGAGCAGTTCTTC. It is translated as CASSLRLWENEQFF.

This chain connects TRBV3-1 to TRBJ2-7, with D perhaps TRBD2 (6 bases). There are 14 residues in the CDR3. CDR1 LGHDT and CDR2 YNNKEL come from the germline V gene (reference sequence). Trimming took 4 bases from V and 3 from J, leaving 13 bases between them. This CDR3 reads CASSRGGVNYEQYF. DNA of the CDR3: TGTGCCAGCAGCCGAGGAGGGGTTAACTACGAGCAGTACTTC.

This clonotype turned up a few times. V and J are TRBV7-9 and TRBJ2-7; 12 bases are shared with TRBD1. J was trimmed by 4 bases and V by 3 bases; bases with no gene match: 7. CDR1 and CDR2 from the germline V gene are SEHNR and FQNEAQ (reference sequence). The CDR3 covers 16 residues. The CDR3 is CASSFIGTGGTYEQYF. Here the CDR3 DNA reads TGTGCCAGCAGCTTTATTGGGACAGGGGGCACGTACGAGCAGTACTTC.